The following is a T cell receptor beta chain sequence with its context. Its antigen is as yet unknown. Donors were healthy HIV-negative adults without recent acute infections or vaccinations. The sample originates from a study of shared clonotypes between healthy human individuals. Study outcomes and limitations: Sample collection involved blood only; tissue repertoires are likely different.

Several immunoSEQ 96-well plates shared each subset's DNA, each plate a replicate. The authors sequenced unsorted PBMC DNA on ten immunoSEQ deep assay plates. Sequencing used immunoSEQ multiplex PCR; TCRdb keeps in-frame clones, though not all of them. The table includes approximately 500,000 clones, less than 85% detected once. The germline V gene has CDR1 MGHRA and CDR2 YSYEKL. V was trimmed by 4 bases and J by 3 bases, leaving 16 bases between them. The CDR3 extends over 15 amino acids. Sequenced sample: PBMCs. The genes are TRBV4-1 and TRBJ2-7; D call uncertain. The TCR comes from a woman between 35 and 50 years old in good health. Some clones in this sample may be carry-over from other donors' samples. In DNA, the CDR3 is TGCGCCAGCAGCCTCCTCACCCGCCATGGCTACGAGCAGTACTTC. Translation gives CASSLLTRHGYEQYF.